One and the same sample provided the 25 T cell receptor beta chains below, sequenced in a study of T cell responses to AZD1222 COVID-19 vaccine. TCRdb's copy holds only in-frame clones and misses some; the assay was immunoSEQ multiplex PCR. Of 240,000 or so clones detected, 80% to 95% appear once; the ten largest clones hold around 0.6%. Here the sequenced sample was peripheral blood, taken on day 0 of AZD1222 vaccination. The receptors originated from an adult in good health.

The chain couples TRBV11-2 to TRBJ2-7, with TRBD2 identical over 9 bases. CDR1 SGHAT and CDR2 FQNNGV come from the germline V gene. The CDR3 sequence is 16 residues long. V lost 3 bases to trimming and J lost 1 base; unmatched junction nucleotides: 7. The CDR3 sequence is CASSFRLAGRSYEQYF. CDR3 in DNA: TGTGCCAGCAGCTTCCGCCTAGCGGGAAGGTCCTACGAGCAGTACTTC.

The V gene is TRBV6-5, the J gene TRBJ2-7; D is possibly TRBD1 (6 bases). Germline values: CDR1 MNHEY, CDR2 SVGAGI. The V end was cut by 4 bases, the J end by 0 bases, with 10 bases between. There are 14 residues in the CDR3. The CDR3 DNA follows: TGTGCCAGCAGTTTGGGACACCGCTCCTACGAGCAGTACTTC. The encoded protein is CASSLGHRSYEQYF.

The chain uses TRBV2 and TRBJ1-2; the D gene is possibly TRBD1 (6 bases). The V gene's germline CDR1 is SNHLY and CDR2 FYNNEI. The CDR3 has 14 amino acids. Trimming stripped 6 bases from V and 4 bases from J, with 15 bases between. CDR3 bases: TGTGCCAGCAGGGGTACTTGGGGGCTCTATGGCTACACCTTC. Its translation: CASRGTWGLYGYTF.

The chain combines TRBV2 with TRBJ2-5, with 8 bases matching TRBD1. The CDR3 spans 14 residues. V lost 1 base, J lost 4 bases, and 2 bases stayed unmatched. The V gene's germline CDR1 is SNHLY and CDR2 FYNNEI. The CDR3 region has the DNA TGTGCCAGCAGTGAAGGGACAGGGAGAGAGACCCAGTACTTC. Residues: CASSEGTGRETQYF.

This chain links TRBV7-9 with TRBJ2-3; D is possibly TRBD1 or TRBD2 (5 bases each). Looked up from germline, CDR1 is SEHNR and CDR2 is FQNEAQ (reference sequence). The V and J ends lost 5 bases and 4 bases respectively, with 16 bases between them. The CDR3 loop spans 15 amino acids. The DNA of the CDR3 is TGTGCCAGCAGCCTAGGGACCCCGAAAGCAGATACGCAGTATTTT. Its protein is CASSLGTPKADTQYF.

This chain joins TRBV7-2 and TRBJ2-7; 7 bases match TRBD2. V shed 4 bases and J 2 bases; nucleotides not matched to a gene: 5. This CDR3 contains 14 residues. From germline, CDR1 is SGHTA and CDR2 FQGNSA. CDR3 amino acids: CASSSAGPTYEQYF. CDR3 DNA: TGTGCCAGCAGCTCAGCGGGGCCCACCTACGAGCAGTACTTC.

V is TRBV3-1 (or the pseudogene TRBV3-2) and J is TRBJ1-5; weak D call: TRBD1 (6 bases). Germline CDR1 is LGHDT and CDR2 is YNNKEL (reference sequence). Deletions cut 3 bases from V and 0 bases from J, with 9 bases between. This CDR3 is 15 amino acids long. This CDR3 is CASSQGHFSNQPQHF. In DNA form, the CDR3 reads TGTGCCAGCAGCCAGGGACACTTTAGCAATCAGCCCCAGCATTTT.

The rearrangement uses TRBV6-5 and TRBJ1-4; D may be TRBD1 (5 bases). Trimming cost V 6 bases and J 7 bases, with 9 bases left between them. This CDR3 spans 12 amino acids. Germline values: CDR1 MNHEY, CDR2 SVGAGI. This chain's CDR3 is CASSPGTEKLFF. The DNA of the CDR3 is TGTGCCAGCAGCCCCGGGACTGAAAAACTGTTTTTT.

This clone was counted a single time. V gene TRBV5-5 combines with J gene TRBJ1-5; TRBD1 is a possible D gene (5 bases). V was pared by 4 bases and J by 0 bases, with 11 bases between. This CDR3 is built from 15 residues. Germline CDR1 and CDR2: SGHKS and YYEKEE (reference sequence). The CDR3 sequence is CASSPPGDSNQPQHF. CDR3 bases: TGTGCCAGCAGCCCGCCGGGGGATAGCAATCAGCCCCAGCATTTT.

V usage is TRBV3-1 (or the pseudogene TRBV3-2) and J usage is TRBJ1-2, with 12 bases lining up with TRBD1. V lost 1 base and J lost 7; bases outside the gene matches: 7. Germline CDR1 is LGHDT and CDR2 is YNNKEL (reference sequence). The CDR3 consists of 16 residues. This chain's CDR3 is CASSQGWDRGPLGYTF. The CDR3 DNA follows: TGTGCCAGCAGCCAAGGCTGGGACAGGGGGCCTCTTGGCTACACCTTC.

This sequence joins TRBV20-1 and TRBJ2-7, with TRBD2 matching 7 bases. This CDR3 has 14 residues. Germline assignment: CDR1 DFQATT and CDR2 SNEGSKA (reference sequence). After removal of 3 bases from V and 3 bases from J, the junction contained 8 bases not matched to a gene. In DNA form, the CDR3 reads TGCAGTGCTAGTAGGGCTAGCGGAGGCTACGAGCAGTACTTC. The encoded protein is CSASRASGGYEQYF.

The genes are TRBV9 and TRBJ1-4; 8 nucleotides align to TRBD1. Trimming removed 2 bases from V and 5 bases from J; junction bases left unmatched: 11. Germline assignment: CDR1 SGDLS and CDR2 YYNGEE. CDR3 size: 17 residues. CDR3 sequence: CASSVEPWTGLNEKLFF. The CDR3 nucleotides read TGTGCCAGCAGCGTGGAGCCATGGACAGGGTTAAATGAAAAACTGTTTTTT.

J is TRBJ2-7 and V is TRBV28; 10 positions match TRBD1. The V gene end was trimmed by 6 bases and the J gene end by 2 bases; junction bases not matched to a gene: 10. The CDR3 is 16 amino acids. CDR1 MDHEN and CDR2 SYDVKM come from the germline V gene. The CDR3 bases are TGTGCCAGCAGCCTACCGGGACAGGGGAGGGCCTACGAGCAGTACTTC. Amino acids: CASSLPGQGRAYEQYF.

This chain joins TRBV5-1 and TRBJ2-2; D gene uncertain. The CDR3 contains 15 residues. Germline loops: CDR1 SGHRS, CDR2 YFSETQ. V lost 0 bases, J lost 5 bases, and 11 bases lay in between. The CDR3 DNA reads TGCGCCAGCAGCTTGGAGGTGGTAGTGACCGGGGAGCTGTTTTTT. It encodes CASSLEVVVTGELFF.

The V gene is TRBV28, the J gene TRBJ2-2; the D gene could be TRBD1 or TRBD2 (5 bases each). The CDR3 has 15 residues. Germline V CDR1 and CDR2: MDHEN, SYDVKM. Trimming took off 6 bases at V and 0 bases at J, with 11 bases between the two ends. The CDR3 region has the DNA TGTGCCAGCAGGCTGGGACGGTCGAACACCGGGGAGCTGTTTTTT. Protein product: CASRLGRSNTGELFF.

The V gene is TRBV6-5, the J gene TRBJ1-2; 9 positions agree with TRBD1. V lost 4 bases and J lost 0; bases outside the gene matches: 3. This CDR3 region has 15 residues. Per the germline V gene, CDR1 is MNHEY and CDR2 is SVGAGI. The CDR3 region has the DNA TGTGCCAGCAGTTTCGGACAGGGGACTAACTATGGCTACACCTTC. This gives the protein CASSFGQGTNYGYTF.

V usage is TRBV5-4 and J usage is TRBJ1-1, with D possibly matching TRBD1 (5 bases). The CDR3 contains 14 residues. CDR1 and CDR2 from the germline V gene are SGHNT and YYREEE (reference sequence). Deletions cut 4 bases from V and 1 base from J, with 11 bases between. For the CDR3, the DNA is TGTGCCAGCAGCAGGGAGGGACGGAACACTGAAGCTTTCTTT. It is translated as CASSREGRNTEAFF.

This clone showed up just once. This sequence joins TRBV5-5 and TRBJ2-5, with 8 bases identical to TRBD2. Germline assignment: CDR1 SGHKS and CDR2 YYEKEE (reference sequence). There are 16 residues in the CDR3. The V gene end was trimmed by 0 bases and the J gene end by 7 bases; junction bases not matched to a gene: 11. The CDR3: CASSLDGGGPRRTQYF. CDR3 nucleotides: TGTGCCAGCAGCTTGGACGGCGGGGGGCCTCGACGGACCCAGTACTTC.

The chain couples TRBV3-1 (or the pseudogene TRBV3-2) to TRBJ1-2; 9 nucleotides match TRBD1. Trimming cost V 6 bases and J 8 bases; bases outside gene matches: 7. Germline V CDR1 and CDR2: LGHDT, YNNKEL (reference sequence). This CDR3 contains 13 residues. The CDR3 nucleotides read TGTGCCAGCAGATCGGACAGGGGCGAGGGCTACACCTTC. This translates into CASRSDRGEGYTF.

The CDR3 loop is CASSMRPSGRGYEQYF. The DNA for the CDR3 is TGTGCCAGTAGTATGAGACCCTCGGGACGAGGATACGAGCAGTACTTC. V is TRBV19 and J is TRBJ2-7, with D perhaps given as TRBD1 or TRBD2 (5 bases each). Germline CDR1 reads LNHDA; CDR2 reads SQIVND (reference sequence). The length of the CDR3 is 16 residues. V was clipped by 3 bases and J by 4 bases, with 19 bases between them.

The CDR3 sequence: CASSGNRAGDTQYF. The CDR3 DNA reads TGTGCCAGCAGCGGGAACAGGGCGGGAGATACGCAGTATTTT. This sequence joins TRBV7-3 and TRBJ2-3, with D maybe TRBD1 (6 bases). The CDR3 covers 14 residues. The ends were cut back, 5 bases at V and 5 bases at J, with 14 bases in the middle. Looked up from germline, CDR1 is SGHTA and CDR2 is FQGTGA.

The chain is built from TRBV4-2 and TRBJ1-3; D remains unclear. The V gene lost 0 bases and the J gene lost 0 bases, with 12 bases spanning the gap. Germline V lookup: CDR1 LGHNA, CDR2 YNFKEQ. This CDR3 spans 17 amino acids. This CDR3 is CASSQDTGLSSGNTIYF. CDR3 bases: TGTGCCAGCAGCCAAGATACTGGACTGAGCTCTGGAAACACCATATATTTT.

The rearrangement uses TRBV2 and TRBJ1-1; TRBD1 is a possible D gene (5 bases). CDR3 length equals 14 residues. Germline V CDR1 and CDR2: SNHLY, FYNNEI. V was clipped by 7 bases and J by 1 base, with 13 bases between them. CDR3 sequence (DNA): TGTGCCAGCACCGCGCAGGGTGGGAACACTGAAGCTTTCTTT. Protein product: CASTAQGGNTEAFF.

This clone was detected only a few times. The chain is built from TRBV2 and TRBJ2-7; 7 nucleotides line up with TRBD1. The CDR3 is 16 amino acids. The J segment lost 2 bases and the V segment lost 4 bases, leaving 11 bases of the junction unmatched. Germline-derived CDR1 and CDR2 are SNHLY and FYNNEI. The CDR3 loop is CASSANYRDSAYEQYF. The CDR3 nucleotides are TGTGCCAGCAGTGCCAATTACCGGGACAGTGCCTACGAGCAGTACTTC.

As regards this clone: Other DNA variants within this sample encode the same CDR3. This rearrangement joins TRBV5-1 to TRBJ2-7, with 8 bases aligning to TRBD1. The germline gives CDR1 SGHRS, CDR2 YFSETQ. This CDR3 is built from 14 residues. V lost 4 bases, J lost 4 bases, and 7 bases stayed unmatched. The CDR3 protein is CASSGGTGPYEQYF. DNA of the CDR3: TGCGCCAGCAGCGGCGGGACAGGTCCTTACGAGCAGTACTTC.